This T cell receptor beta chain was documented in a study of cytomegalovirus exposure and HLA in healthy donors. Findings of the study overall: It was confirmed in vitro that a few of the CMV-associated chains were specific for CMV antigens. Within an earlier analysis, most TCR beta V segments proved productive either about 90% or about 30% of the time. The study reported that TCR beta sequences accurately predicted HLA-A and HLA-B alleles in most subjects. Diagnosis of cytomegalovirus status made by the classifier reportedly showed high specificity and sensitivity.

A remark on this clone: Its target is unknown.

CDR3 length: 13 residues. CDR1 is GTSNPN and CDR2 is SVGIG in the germline V gene (reference sequence). The V end was cut by 1 base, the J end by 2 bases, with 8 bases between. PCR employed 60 Vbeta and 13 Jbeta primers. The method was immunoSEQ multiplex PCR; TCRdb's version includes in-frame clones alone and lacks a portion of them. The sample holds 85,000 to 90,000 clones, 65% to 80% seen once. Sequencing was performed on PBMCs. This sequence originates from a man aged 30 to 39 in good health and CMV-seropositive. The chain uses TRBV30 and TRBJ1-2; a possible D gene is TRBD1 (6 bases). The CDR3 sequence is CAWSATGNYGYTF. CDR3 coding DNA: TGTGCCTGGAGTGCAACAGGGAACTATGGCTACACCTTC.